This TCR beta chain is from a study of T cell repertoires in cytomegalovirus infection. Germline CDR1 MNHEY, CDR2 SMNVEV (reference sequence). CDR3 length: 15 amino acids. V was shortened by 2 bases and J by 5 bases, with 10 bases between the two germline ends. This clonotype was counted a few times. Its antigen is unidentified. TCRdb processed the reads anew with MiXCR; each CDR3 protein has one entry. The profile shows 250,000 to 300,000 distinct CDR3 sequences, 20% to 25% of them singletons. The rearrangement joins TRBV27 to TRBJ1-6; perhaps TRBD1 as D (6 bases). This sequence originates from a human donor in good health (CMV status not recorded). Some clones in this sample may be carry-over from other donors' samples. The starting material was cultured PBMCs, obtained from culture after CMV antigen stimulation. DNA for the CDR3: TGTGCCAGCAGTTTAATGGGGGCCGATAATTCACCCCTCCACTTT. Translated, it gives CASSLMGADNSPLHF.